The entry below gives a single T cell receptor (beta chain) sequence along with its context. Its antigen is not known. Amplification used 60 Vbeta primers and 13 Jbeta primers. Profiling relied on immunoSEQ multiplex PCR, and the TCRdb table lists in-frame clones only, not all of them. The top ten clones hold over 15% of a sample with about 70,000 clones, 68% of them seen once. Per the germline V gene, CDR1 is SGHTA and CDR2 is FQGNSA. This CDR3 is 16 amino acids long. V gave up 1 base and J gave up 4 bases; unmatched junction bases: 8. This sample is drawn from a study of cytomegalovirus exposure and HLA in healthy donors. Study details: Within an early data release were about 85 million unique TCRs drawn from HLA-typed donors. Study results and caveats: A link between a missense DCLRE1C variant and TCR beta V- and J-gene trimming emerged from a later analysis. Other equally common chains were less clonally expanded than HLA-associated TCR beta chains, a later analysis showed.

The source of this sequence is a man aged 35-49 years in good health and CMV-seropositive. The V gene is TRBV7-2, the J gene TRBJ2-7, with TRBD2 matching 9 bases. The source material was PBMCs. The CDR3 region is CASSLELAGVTYEQYF. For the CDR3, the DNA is TGTGCCAGCAGCTTAGAGTTAGCGGGAGTAACTTACGAGCAGTACTTC.